This T cell receptor (beta chain) appears in the sequencing data of a study of T cells in Graves' hyperthyroidism and ophthalmopathy. Study-level background: Peripheral blood collection took place at initial diagnosis, before any treatment.

The V gene's germline CDR1 is WSHSY and CDR2 SAAADI. This CDR3 contains 17 residues. On this clonotype itself: Its antigen remains unidentified. A junction boundary mismatches the germline segment, possibly from a read error.

There were TCR beta CDR3 regions amplified from RNA transcripts. First-round RT-PCR targeting the TCR CDR3 was performed with the HTBI primer set. One entry per CDR3 protein, called by TCRdb with MiXCR from the multiplex PCR reads. The table shows about 760,000 distinct CDR3 sequences, with around 40% occurring only once. General observations from the study: Most thyroid clonotypes expanded above 0.001 were also detected in blood.

The source is a middle-aged woman with Graves' hyperthyroidism. The chain carries TRBV10-2 and TRBJ1-1, with 7 positions matching TRBD1. Input material: blood. The CDR3 coding sequence is TGCGCCAGCAGCCACGGGCTCGGTTTAGGGGGCCCCGCTGAAGCTCTCTTT. Residues: CASSHGLGLGGPAEALF.